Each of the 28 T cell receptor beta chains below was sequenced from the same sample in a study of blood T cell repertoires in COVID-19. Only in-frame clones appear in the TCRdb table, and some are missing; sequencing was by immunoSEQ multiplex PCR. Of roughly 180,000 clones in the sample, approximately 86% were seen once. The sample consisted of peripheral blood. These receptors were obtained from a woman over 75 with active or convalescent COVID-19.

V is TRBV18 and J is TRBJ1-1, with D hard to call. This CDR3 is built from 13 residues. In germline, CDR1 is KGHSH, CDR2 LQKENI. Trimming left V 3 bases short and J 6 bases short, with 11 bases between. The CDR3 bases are TGTGCCAGCTCACCGACACGGGAGGCTGAAGCTTTCTTT. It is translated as CASSPTREAEAFF.

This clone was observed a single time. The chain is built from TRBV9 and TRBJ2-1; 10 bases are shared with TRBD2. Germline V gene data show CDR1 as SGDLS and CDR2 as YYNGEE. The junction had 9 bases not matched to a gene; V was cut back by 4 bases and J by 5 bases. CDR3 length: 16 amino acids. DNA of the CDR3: TGTGCCAGCAGCACCCTAGCGGGAGAAGGGGACAATGAGCAGTTCTTC. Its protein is CASSTLAGEGDNEQFF.

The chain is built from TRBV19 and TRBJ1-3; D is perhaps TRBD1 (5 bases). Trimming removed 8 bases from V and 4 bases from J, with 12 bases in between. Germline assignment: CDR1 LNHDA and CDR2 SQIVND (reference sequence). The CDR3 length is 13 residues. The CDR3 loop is CASAEGSGNTIYF. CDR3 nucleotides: TGTGCCAGTGCGGAGGGGTCAGGAAACACCATATATTTT.

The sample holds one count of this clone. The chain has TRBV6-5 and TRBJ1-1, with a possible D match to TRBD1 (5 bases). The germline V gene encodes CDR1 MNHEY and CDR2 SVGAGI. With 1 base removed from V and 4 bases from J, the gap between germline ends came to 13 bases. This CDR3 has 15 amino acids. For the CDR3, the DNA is TGTGCCAGCAGTTACTGGGGGAGGGTCGGCACTGAAGCTTTCTTT. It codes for CASSYWGRVGTEAFF.

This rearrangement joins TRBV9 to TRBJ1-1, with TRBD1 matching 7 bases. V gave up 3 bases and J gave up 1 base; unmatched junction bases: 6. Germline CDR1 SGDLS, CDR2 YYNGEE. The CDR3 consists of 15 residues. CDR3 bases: TGTGCCAGCAGCGATCAGAGGACAGGGAACACTGAAGCTTTCTTT. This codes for CASSDQRTGNTEAFF. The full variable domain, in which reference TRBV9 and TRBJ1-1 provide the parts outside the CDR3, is DSGVTQTPKHLITATGQRVTLRCSPRSGDLSVYWYQQSLDQGLQFLIQYYNGEERAKGNILERFSAQQFPDLHSELNLSSLELGDSALYFCASSDQRTGNTEAFFGQGTRLTVV.

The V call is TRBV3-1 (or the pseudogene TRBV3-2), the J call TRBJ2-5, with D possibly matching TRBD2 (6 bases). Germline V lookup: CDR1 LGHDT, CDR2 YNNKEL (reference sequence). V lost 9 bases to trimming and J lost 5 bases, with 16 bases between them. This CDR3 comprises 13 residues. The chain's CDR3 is CASRLEMLETQYF. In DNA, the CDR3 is TGTGCCAGTAGACTAGAGATGTTGGAGACCCAGTACTTC.

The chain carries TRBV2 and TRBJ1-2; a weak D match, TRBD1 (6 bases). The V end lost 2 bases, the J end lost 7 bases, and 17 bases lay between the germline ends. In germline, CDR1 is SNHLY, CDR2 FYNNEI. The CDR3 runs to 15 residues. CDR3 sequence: CASSELAGDLVGYTF. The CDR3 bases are TGTGCCAGCAGTGAACTGGCAGGGGATCTGGTTGGCTACACCTTC.

The CDR3, as DNA: TGTGCCAGCAGCTTAGACGGGACAGGGCGGGCCTATGGCTACACCTTC. Residues: CASSLDGTGRAYGYTF. This chain uses TRBV11-1 with TRBJ1-2; 9 positions agree with TRBD1. The ends lost 1 base at V and 4 bases at J; junction bases unmatched: 7. The CDR3 has 16 residues. CDR1 is SGHAT, CDR2 FQDESV, per germline (reference sequence).

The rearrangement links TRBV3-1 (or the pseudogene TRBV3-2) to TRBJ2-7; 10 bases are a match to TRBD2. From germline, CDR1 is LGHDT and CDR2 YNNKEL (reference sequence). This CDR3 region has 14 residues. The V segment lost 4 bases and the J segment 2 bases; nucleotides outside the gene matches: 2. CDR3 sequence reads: CASSPSGGPYEQYF. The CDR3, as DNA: TGTGCCAGCAGCCCTAGCGGGGGCCCCTACGAGCAGTACTTC.

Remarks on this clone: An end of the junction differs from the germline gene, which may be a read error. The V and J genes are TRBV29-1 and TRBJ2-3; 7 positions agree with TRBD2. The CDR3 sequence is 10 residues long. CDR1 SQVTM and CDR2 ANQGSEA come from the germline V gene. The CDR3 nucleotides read TGCAGCGTTGAAAGGGCCGGGGGGACTTTT. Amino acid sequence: CSVERAGGTF.

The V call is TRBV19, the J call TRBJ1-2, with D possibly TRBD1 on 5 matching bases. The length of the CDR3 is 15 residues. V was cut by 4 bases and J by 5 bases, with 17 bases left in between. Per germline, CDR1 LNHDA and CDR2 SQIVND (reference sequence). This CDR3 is CASSNQGAFGYGYTF. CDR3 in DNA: TGTGCCAGTAGTAATCAAGGGGCGTTCGGGTATGGCTACACCTTC.

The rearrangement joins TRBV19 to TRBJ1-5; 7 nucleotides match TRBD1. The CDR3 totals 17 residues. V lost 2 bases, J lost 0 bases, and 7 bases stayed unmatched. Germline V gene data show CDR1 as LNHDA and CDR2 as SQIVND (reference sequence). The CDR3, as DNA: TGTGCCAGTAGTATAAGAGGACAGGTATATAGCAATCAGCCCCAGCATTTT. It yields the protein CASSIRGQVYSNQPQHF.

CDR3 region: CASSLAGGPGNEQFF. The DNA of the CDR3 is TGTGCCAGCAGCTTAGCGGGAGGGCCAGGTAATGAGCAGTTCTTC. V gene TRBV3-1 (or the pseudogene TRBV3-2) combines with J gene TRBJ2-1; 11 nucleotides match TRBD2. The CDR3 extends over 15 amino acids. Germline values: CDR1 LGHDT, CDR2 YNNKEL (reference sequence). The trim removed 5 bases at V and 7 bases at J, leaving 7 bases unmatched.

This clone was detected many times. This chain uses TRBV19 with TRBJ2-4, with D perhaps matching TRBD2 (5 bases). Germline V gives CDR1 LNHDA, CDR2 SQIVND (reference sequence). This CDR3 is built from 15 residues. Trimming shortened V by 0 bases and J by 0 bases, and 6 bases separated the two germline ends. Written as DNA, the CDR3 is TGTGCCAGTAGTATAGACGGACTAGCCAAAAACATTCAGTACTTC. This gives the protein CASSIDGLAKNIQYF.

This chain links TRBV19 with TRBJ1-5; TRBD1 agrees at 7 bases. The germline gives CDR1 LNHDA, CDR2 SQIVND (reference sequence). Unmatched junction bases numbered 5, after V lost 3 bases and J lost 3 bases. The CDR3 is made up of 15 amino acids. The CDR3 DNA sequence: TGTGCCAGTAGTATGAGGGGGCACAACAATCAGCCCCAGCATTTT. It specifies CASSMRGHNNQPQHF.

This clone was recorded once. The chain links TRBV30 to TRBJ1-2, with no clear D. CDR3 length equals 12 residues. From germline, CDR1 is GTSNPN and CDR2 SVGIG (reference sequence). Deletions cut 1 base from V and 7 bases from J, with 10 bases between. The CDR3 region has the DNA TGTGCCTGGAGTGACGGCAGGATTGGCTACACCTTC. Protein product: CAWSDGRIGYTF.

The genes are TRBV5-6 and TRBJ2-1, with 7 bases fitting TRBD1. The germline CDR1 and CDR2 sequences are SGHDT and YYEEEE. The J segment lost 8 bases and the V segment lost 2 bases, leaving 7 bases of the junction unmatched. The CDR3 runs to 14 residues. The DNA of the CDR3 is TGTGCCAGCAGCTTTCCGACAGGGATGGATGAGCAGTTCTTC. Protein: CASSFPTGMDEQFF. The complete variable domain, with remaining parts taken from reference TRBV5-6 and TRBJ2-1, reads DAGVTQSPTHLIKTRGQQVTLRCSPKSGHDTVSWYQQALGQGPQFIFQYYEEEERQRGNFPDRFSGHQFPNYSSELNVNALLLGDSALYLCASSFPTGMDEQFFGPGTRLTVL.

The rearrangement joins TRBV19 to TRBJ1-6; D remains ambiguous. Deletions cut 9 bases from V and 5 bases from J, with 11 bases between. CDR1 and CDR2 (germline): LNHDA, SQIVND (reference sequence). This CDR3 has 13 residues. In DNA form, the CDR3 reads TGTGCCAGCACGGAGACCGATAATTCACCCCTCCACTTT. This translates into CASTETDNSPLHF.

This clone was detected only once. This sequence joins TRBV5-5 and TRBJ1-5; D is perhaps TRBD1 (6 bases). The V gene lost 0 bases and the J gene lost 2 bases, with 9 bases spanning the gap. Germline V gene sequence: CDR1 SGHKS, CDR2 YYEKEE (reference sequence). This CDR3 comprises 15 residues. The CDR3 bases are TGTGCCAGCAGCTTGGAACAGGGAGGCAATCAGCCCCAGCATTTT. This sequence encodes CASSLEQGGNQPQHF.

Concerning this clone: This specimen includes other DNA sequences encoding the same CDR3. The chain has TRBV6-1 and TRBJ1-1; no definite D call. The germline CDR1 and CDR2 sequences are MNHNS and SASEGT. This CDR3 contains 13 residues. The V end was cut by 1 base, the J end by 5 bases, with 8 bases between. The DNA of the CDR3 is TGTGCCAGCAGTGAAGTTCGGGGAACTGAAGCTTTCTTT. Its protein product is CASSEVRGTEAFF.

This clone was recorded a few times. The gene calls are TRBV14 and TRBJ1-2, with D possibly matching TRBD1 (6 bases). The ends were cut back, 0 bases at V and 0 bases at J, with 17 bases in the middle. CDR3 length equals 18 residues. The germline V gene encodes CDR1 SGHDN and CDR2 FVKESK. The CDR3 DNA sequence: TGTGCCAGCAGCCAAGACTTCCCAACAGGGCCCGCTAACTATGGCTACACCTTC. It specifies CASSQDFPTGPANYGYTF.

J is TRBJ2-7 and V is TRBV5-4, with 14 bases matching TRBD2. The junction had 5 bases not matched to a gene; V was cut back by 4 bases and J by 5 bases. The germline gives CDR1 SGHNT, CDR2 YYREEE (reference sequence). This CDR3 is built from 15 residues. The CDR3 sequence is CASSRGTSGSDEQYF. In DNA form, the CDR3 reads TGTGCCAGCAGCCGTGGGACTAGCGGGAGTGACGAGCAGTACTTC.

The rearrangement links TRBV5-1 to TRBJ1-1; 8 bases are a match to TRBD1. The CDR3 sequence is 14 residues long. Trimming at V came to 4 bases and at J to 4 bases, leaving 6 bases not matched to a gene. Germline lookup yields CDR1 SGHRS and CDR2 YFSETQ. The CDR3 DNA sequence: TGCGCCAGCAGCACTATACAGGGGGTCACTGAAGCTTTCTTT. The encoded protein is CASSTIQGVTEAFF.

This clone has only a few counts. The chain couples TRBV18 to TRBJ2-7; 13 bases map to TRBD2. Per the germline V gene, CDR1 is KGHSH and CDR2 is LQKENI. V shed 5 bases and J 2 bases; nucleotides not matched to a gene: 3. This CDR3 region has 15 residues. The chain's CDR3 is CASSTGLAGPYEQYF. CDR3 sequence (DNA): TGTGCCAGCTCAACGGGACTAGCGGGGCCCTACGAGCAGTACTTC.

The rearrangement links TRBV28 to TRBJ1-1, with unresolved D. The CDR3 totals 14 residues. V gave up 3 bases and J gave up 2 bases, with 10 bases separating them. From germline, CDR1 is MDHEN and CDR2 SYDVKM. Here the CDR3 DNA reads TGTGCCAGCAGTTTCACGGTATCTAACACTGAAGCTTTCTTT. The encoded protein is CASSFTVSNTEAFF.

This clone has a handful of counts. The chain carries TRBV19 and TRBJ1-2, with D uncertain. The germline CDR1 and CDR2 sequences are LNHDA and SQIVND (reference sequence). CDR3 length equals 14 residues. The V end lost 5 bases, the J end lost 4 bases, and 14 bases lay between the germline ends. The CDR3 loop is CASSRWEGPYGYTF. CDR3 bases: TGTGCCAGTAGTCGGTGGGAGGGTCCCTATGGCTACACCTTC.

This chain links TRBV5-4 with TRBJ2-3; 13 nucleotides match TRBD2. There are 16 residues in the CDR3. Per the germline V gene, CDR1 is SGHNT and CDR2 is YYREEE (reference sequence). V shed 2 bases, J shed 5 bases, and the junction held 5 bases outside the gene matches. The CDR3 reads CASSFRTSGSEDTQYF. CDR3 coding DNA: TGTGCCAGCAGCTTTAGGACTAGCGGGAGTGAAGATACGCAGTATTTT.

CDR3 sequence (DNA): TGTGCCAGCAGTCCCTTTAGCGGGAGGGCCAACGATGAGCAGTTCTTC. It is translated as CASSPFSGRANDEQFF. The rearrangement joins TRBV28 to TRBJ2-1, with 11 bases identical to TRBD2. The CDR3 has 16 amino acids. Germline loops: CDR1 MDHEN, CDR2 SYDVKM. V lost 5 bases and J lost 8; bases outside the gene matches: 11.